Here is one T cell receptor beta chain with its context. RNA, at about 0.5 to 1 ug, was reverse transcribed with random hexamers. TCRdb passed the immunoSEQ multiplex PCR reads through MiXCR, listing each CDR3 protein once. The table lists fewer than 350,000 distinct CDR3 sequences, roughly 94% of them singletons. Germline values: CDR1 SGHRS, CDR2 YFSETQ. This CDR3 has 17 amino acids. V gave up 6 bases and J gave up 0 bases, with 19 bases separating them. High-throughput TCR beta sequencing covered peripheral CD8+ and CD4+ T cells. It was negative isolation that provided the CD8+ and CD4+ T cells, whereas TEMRA cells were enriched by FACS. This entry belongs to a study of CD8 T cells in Susac syndrome.

J is TRBJ2-4 and V is TRBV5-1; no firm D call. The sequence came from a human donor with multiple sclerosis. The sample consisted of CD4+ T cells from PBMCs. The CDR3 is CASKLRPGGLAKNIQYF. CDR3 in DNA: TGCGCCAGCAAGCTAAGACCGGGTGGATTAGCCAAAAACATTCAGTACTTC.